What follows are 26 T cell receptor beta chains derived from one specimen sequenced in a study of CD4 T cells in relation to SARS-CoV-2 and coronaviruses. Assay: immunoSEQ multiplex PCR; the TCRdb copy retains only in-frame clones and omits some. The sample has about 31,000 clones; around 72% are singletons. CD4+ T cells from unexposed donors were obtained before the COVID-19 pandemic (2011-2018). CD4+ T cells were isolated from the cells after about nine days of culture. Which antigens these TCRs recognize remains unknown. The material sequenced was CD4+ T cells from PBMCs, cultured in vitro. All receptors derive from a human donor in good health.

The chain couples TRBV7-8 to TRBJ2-7, with a tentative D call TRBD1 (6 bases). Germline values: CDR1 SGHVS, CDR2 FQNEAQ. V was cut by 2 bases and J by 2 bases, with 13 bases left in between. CDR3 length: 15 residues. CDR3 protein: CASSLTTGKTYEQYF. The CDR3 DNA follows: TGTGCCAGCAGCTTAACGACAGGAAAGACCTACGAGCAGTACTTC.

Points on this clone: It may be a read error: a sequence one base away is much more abundant. The chain carries TRBV5-1 and TRBJ2-7; D possibly matches TRBD1 or TRBD2 (5 bases each). V was trimmed by 5 bases and J by 3 bases, leaving 6 bases between them. This CDR3 has 11 residues. The germline gives CDR1 SGHRS, CDR2 YFSETQ. CDR3 DNA: TGCGCCAGCAGGGGGGTCTACGAGCAGTACTTC. It encodes CASRGVYEQYF.

This clone was seen more than once but under ten times. The chain joins TRBV5-4 to TRBJ1-6, with D perhaps TRBD1 (5 bases). V lost 4 bases and J lost 8, with 16 bases in between. The CDR3 spans 15 residues. Germline V CDR1 and CDR2: SGHNT, YYREEE (reference sequence). The CDR3 here is CASSTTSGLDSPLHF. The DNA of the CDR3 is TGTGCCAGCAGCACCACCTCGGGGCTCGATTCACCCCTCCACTTT.

The rearrangement links TRBV7-2 to TRBJ1-2; unclear D gene. Germline CDR1 is SGHTA and CDR2 is FQGNSA. V gave up 3 bases and J gave up 3 bases, with 5 bases separating them. There are 12 residues in the CDR3. CDR3 coding DNA: TGTGCCAGCAGCTTCGGGGACTATGGCTACACCTTC. As protein: CASSFGDYGYTF.

This clone was observed a few times. The genes are TRBV10-3 and TRBJ1-1; D not certain. CDR1 and CDR2 (germline): ENHRY, SYGVKD. The CDR3 spans 15 residues. With 0 bases removed from V and 4 bases from J, the gap between germline ends came to 12 bases. CDR3 sequence: CAISESTAGVTEAFF. In DNA, the CDR3 is TGTGCCATCAGTGAGTCTACCGCGGGAGTCACTGAAGCTTTCTTT.

The chain joins TRBV19 to TRBJ2-3; TRBD2 might be the D (6 bases). The CDR3 is made up of 15 amino acids. The germline gives CDR1 LNHDA, CDR2 SQIVND (reference sequence). The ends were cut back, 9 bases at V and 2 bases at J, with 18 bases in the middle. This CDR3 is CASAGNSGYTDTQYF. The CDR3 DNA follows: TGTGCCAGCGCAGGAAATAGCGGATACACAGATACGCAGTATTTT. The full variable domain, rest sourced from reference TRBV19 and TRBJ2-3, is DGGITQSPKYLFRKEGQNVTLSCEQNLNHDAMYWYRQDPGQGLRLIYYSQIVNDFQKGDIAEGYSVSREKKESFPLTVTSAQKNPTAFYLCASAGNSGYTDTQYFGPGTRLTVL.

V usage is TRBV19 and J usage is TRBJ1-2, with 8 bases lining up with TRBD1. The CDR3 contains 14 residues. V was pared by 5 bases and J by 7 bases, with 9 bases of the junction left unmatched. Germline CDR1 reads LNHDA; CDR2 reads SQIVND (reference sequence). The chain's CDR3 is CASSVRGQGGGYTF. As DNA, the CDR3 is TGTGCCAGTAGTGTCAGAGGACAGGGCGGTGGCTACACCTTC.

The genes are TRBV18 and TRBJ1-5; the D is unclear. Trimming pared 2 bases from V and 0 bases from J, leaving 5 bases between. Germline CDR1 is KGHSH and CDR2 is LQKENI. The CDR3 extends over 14 amino acids. CDR3 sequence reads: CASSPEYSNQPQHF. The CDR3 DNA follows: TGTGCCAGCTCACCAGAATATAGCAATCAGCCCCAGCATTTT.

The chain couples TRBV3-1 (or the pseudogene TRBV3-2) to TRBJ2-7; TRBD2 aligns across 7 bases. V shed 5 bases and J 6 bases; nucleotides not matched to a gene: 16. This CDR3 is 16 amino acids long. Germline V gene sequence: CDR1 LGHDT, CDR2 YNNKEL (reference sequence). CDR3 residues: CASSGGGLSPFAEQYF. In DNA form, the CDR3 reads TGTGCCAGCAGCGGGGGGGGTCTGTCCCCTTTCGCCGAGCAGTACTTC.

V and J are TRBV6-2 or TRBV6-3 and TRBJ2-4, with D possibly TRBD2 on 6 matching bases. The V end lost 0 bases, the J end lost 7 bases, and 7 bases lay between the germline ends. Looked up from germline, CDR1 is MNHEY and CDR2 is SVGEGT. The CDR3 spans 13 residues. CDR3 loop: CASSYSAGNIQYF. The CDR3 DNA sequence: TGTGCCAGCAGTTACTCGGCGGGGAACATTCAGTACTTC.

This chain connects TRBV18 to TRBJ2-7; unclear D gene. Germline CDR1 KGHSH, CDR2 LQKENI. V was shortened by 3 bases and J by 6 bases, with 15 bases between the two germline ends. CDR3 length equals 14 residues. The chain's CDR3 is CASSPTPLDGEQYF. For the CDR3, the DNA is TGTGCCAGCTCACCCACCCCCCTTGACGGCGAGCAGTACTTC.

On this clone itself: A read error may produce the germline difference seen at one junction end. The V and J genes are TRBV7-2 and TRBJ1-3; D call uncertain. The length of the CDR3 is 15 residues. The germline gives CDR1 SGHTA, CDR2 FQGNSA. In nucleotides, the CDR3 is TGTGCCAGCACCTTAGGGCCGGCAGGTGGAAACACCATATATTTT. The encoded protein is CASTLGPAGGNTIYF. Combining the CDR3 with reference TRBV7-2 and TRBJ1-3 gives the whole variable domain GAGVSQSPSNKVTEKGKDVELRCDPISGHTALYWYRQSLGQGLEFLIYFQGNSAPDKSGLPSDRFSAERTGGSVSTLTIQRTQQEDSAVYLCASTLGPAGGNTIYFGEGSWLTVV.

The chain uses TRBV5-4 and TRBJ2-1, with 7 bases fitting TRBD1. Germline V gene lookup returns CDR1 SGHNT and CDR2 YYREEE (reference sequence). The CDR3 is made up of 14 amino acids. With 3 bases clipped from V and 7 bases from J, the junction kept 7 bases outside the gene matches. The CDR3 sequence is CASSSTRQGNEQFF. In DNA, the CDR3 is TGTGCCAGCAGCTCCACACGACAGGGTAATGAGCAGTTCTTC.

The J gene is TRBJ2-5, the V gene TRBV11-2, with D perhaps TRBD1 (6 bases). The germline CDR1 and CDR2 sequences are SGHAT and FQNNGV. Trimming removed 1 base from V and 4 bases from J, with 13 bases in between. CDR3 length: 15 amino acids. The CDR3 loop reads CASSLGGQGSETQYF. CDR3 nucleotide sequence: TGTGCCAGCAGCTTAGGGGGGCAGGGATCAGAGACCCAGTACTTC.

The rearrangement links TRBV5-5 to TRBJ2-1, with 12 bases matching TRBD1. This CDR3 contains 15 residues. V trimming: 4 bases; J trimming: 8 bases; junction bases outside the gene matches: 7. CDR1 and CDR2 from the germline V gene are SGHKS and YYEKEE (reference sequence). The CDR3, as DNA: TGTGCCAGCAGCCTGTGGGACAGGGGGCGTCATGAGCAGTTCTTC. Amino acids: CASSLWDRGRHEQFF.

The rearrangement joins TRBV7-9 to TRBJ2-1; 8 positions match TRBD2. V was clipped by 1 base and J by 7 bases; unmatched bases: 9. There are 16 residues in the CDR3. The germline V gene has CDR1 SEHNR and CDR2 FQNEAQ (reference sequence). CDR3 region: CASSLELAGHRNEQFF. CDR3 DNA sequence: TGTGCCAGCAGCTTAGAGCTAGCGGGTCACAGGAATGAGCAGTTCTTC.

This rearrangement joins TRBV18 to TRBJ2-1; 8 nucleotides agree with TRBD1. CDR1 and CDR2 from the germline V gene are KGHSH and LQKENI. This CDR3 has 11 residues. V gave up 3 bases and J gave up 14 bases; unmatched junction bases: 3. The CDR3 region has the DNA TGTGCCAGCTCACCGGACAGGGAGGAGTTCTTC. This sequence encodes CASSPDREEFF.

The rearrangement uses TRBV7-9 and TRBJ2-3; 9 nucleotides agree with TRBD1. The V and J ends lost 8 bases and 3 bases, in that order; junction bases with no gene match: 9. This CDR3 contains 15 residues. Germline CDR1 reads SEHNR; CDR2 reads FQNEAQ (reference sequence). This CDR3 is CASETSGQGTDTQYF. Here the CDR3 DNA reads TGTGCCAGCGAGACTTCGGGACAGGGAACAGATACGCAGTATTTT.

The chain is built from TRBV7-6 and TRBJ2-3, with 7 bases aligning to TRBD2. The CDR3 spans 18 residues. With V trimmed by 4 bases and J by 0 bases, 13 bases remained unmatched. CDR1 is SGHVS, CDR2 FNYEAQ, per germline. The chain's CDR3 is CASSYRDYYETSTDTQYF. The CDR3 DNA is TGTGCCAGCAGCTACCGGGACTACTACGAAACTAGCACAGATACGCAGTATTTT. The variable domain in full, with the rest retrieved from reference TRBV7-6 and TRBJ2-3, is GAGVSQSPRYKVTKRGQDVALRCDPISGHVSLYWYRQALGQGPEFLTYFNYEAQQDKSGLPNDRFSAERPEGSISTLTIQRTEQRDSAMYRCASSYRDYYETSTDTQYFGPGTRLTVL.

The genes are TRBV10-3 and TRBJ2-2; no definite D call. Germline assignment: CDR1 ENHRY and CDR2 SYGVKD. The CDR3 runs 17 residues. The V gene lost 2 bases and the J gene lost 4 bases, with 17 bases spanning the gap. CDR3 sequence (DNA): TGTGCCATCAGTGAGGAGGTAGGGCCCCGGAGCACCGGGGAGCTGTTTTTT. Translating gives CAISEEVGPRSTGELFF.

V gene TRBV4-2 combines with J gene TRBJ1-6, with TRBD1 as a possible D gene (5 bases). Germline assignment: CDR1 LGHNA and CDR2 YNFKEQ. The CDR3 runs 16 residues. V lost 0 bases to trimming and J lost 10 bases, with 16 bases between them. The CDR3 spells CASSQDPAGRDSPLHF. The CDR3, as DNA: TGTGCCAGCAGCCAAGACCCGGCAGGTCGGGACTCACCCCTCCACTTT.

The chain couples TRBV15 to TRBJ1-4; 7 nucleotides line up with TRBD1. The V segment lost 1 base and the J segment 5 bases; nucleotides outside the gene matches: 13. Germline CDR1 and CDR2: LNHNV and YYDKDF (reference sequence). The CDR3 has 18 amino acids. The CDR3 reads CATSRAIGAKGQNEKLFF. CDR3 nucleotide sequence: TGTGCCACCAGCAGAGCTATCGGAGCTAAGGGACAGAATGAAAAACTGTTTTTT.

This clone was seen a handful of times. The gene calls are TRBV4-3 and TRBJ2-3; D is undetermined. V gave up 3 bases and J gave up 9 bases, with 13 bases separating them. The germline CDR1 and CDR2 sequences are LGHNA and YSLEER. The CDR3 covers 13 residues. CDR3 bases: TGCGCCAGCAGCCATGTCGCAGGAGAAACGCAGTATTTT. Translation gives CASSHVAGETQYF.

The chain recombines TRBV7-2 with TRBJ2-2, with D hard to call. V dropped 1 base and J dropped 0 bases, with 9 bases sitting between them. CDR1 is SGHTA, CDR2 FQGNSA, per germline. This CDR3 has 16 amino acids. In DNA, the CDR3 is TGTGCCAGCAGCTTAGTGACGCTATCGAACACCGGGGAGCTGTTTTTT. Translating it yields CASSLVTLSNTGELFF.

This clone came up once. The DNA of the CDR3 is TGTGCCAGCAGTTACGGCGGGGGGGCAGGGCCCCAGCATTTT. The encoded protein is CASSYGGGAGPQHF. The chain recombines TRBV6-6 with TRBJ1-5; TRBD1 is a possible D gene (6 bases). This CDR3 contains 14 residues. V shed 2 bases and J shed 9 bases, with 14 bases lying between them. The germline V gene encodes CDR1 MNHNY and CDR2 SVGAGI (reference sequence).

The chain uses TRBV4-2 and TRBJ2-1, with 11 bases identical to TRBD1. V lost 5 bases, J lost 6 bases, and 12 bases stayed unmatched. The CDR3 is 17 amino acids. Germline CDR1 reads LGHNA; CDR2 reads YNFKEQ. This chain's CDR3 is CASSSQMGDRGSNEQFF. CDR3 nucleotides: TGTGCCAGCAGCTCGCAGATGGGGGACAGGGGGTCCAATGAGCAGTTCTTC.